The 28 T cell receptor beta chains below come from one sample, sequenced in a study of T cell changes during pregnancy in multiple sclerosis. The method was immunoSEQ multiplex PCR; TCRdb's version includes in-frame clones alone and lacks a portion of them. The table records 35,000 to 45,000 clones, about 90% of them present only once. The source was CD4+ T cells from peripheral blood mononuclear cells, collected after pregnancy. Source of these receptors: a female donor with multiple sclerosis, enrolled in a pregnancy study.

This chain connects TRBV11-2 to TRBJ2-2; D call uncertain. CDR3 length equals 16 residues. Trimming took 3 bases from V and 7 from J, leaving 18 bases between them. Germline V CDR1 and CDR2: SGHAT, FQNNGV. CDR3 nucleotide sequence: TGTGCCAGCAGCTTTTCCCTAACCGCTCTTGGCGGGGAGCTGTTTTTT. The encoded protein is CASSFSLTALGGELFF.

This chain connects TRBV4-2 to TRBJ2-2, with D uncertain. This CDR3 contains 12 residues. V dropped 1 base and J dropped 6 bases, with 3 bases sitting between them. Germline CDR1 is LGHNA and CDR2 is YNFKEQ. The DNA for the CDR3 is TGTGCCAGCAGCCAAGTAGCCGGGGAGCTGTTTTTT. Translation: CASSQVAGELFF.

The rearrangement uses TRBV18 and TRBJ1-2; D unclear. The germline V gene has CDR1 KGHSH and CDR2 LQKENI. This CDR3 comprises 14 residues. Between the trimmed V and J ends, which lost 3 bases and 2 bases, there was a span of 10 bases. CDR3 bases: TGTGCCAGCTCACCTATTCAGAGGAACTATGGCTACACCTTC. Translating gives CASSPIQRNYGYTF.

This clone was observed once. A junction end diverges from the germline sequence, so it may reflect a read error. The J gene is TRBJ1-2, the V gene TRBV4-3; the D gene is possibly TRBD1 (6 bases). In germline, CDR1 is LGHNA, CDR2 YSLEER. This CDR3 is 14 amino acids long. Written as DNA, the CDR3 is TGCGCCAGCAGCCCAGCAGGCAGGGGCTATGACTACACCTTC. Translation: CASSPAGRGYDYTF.

The chain joins TRBV4-3 to TRBJ1-3; D call uncertain. The CDR3 runs 16 residues. Germline V gene sequence: CDR1 LGHNA, CDR2 YSLEER. Deletions cut 1 base from V and 0 bases from J, with 10 bases between. As DNA, the CDR3 is TGCGCCAGCAGCCAAGGGGCAGTTCACTCTGGAAACACCATATATTTT. It is translated as CASSQGAVHSGNTIYF.

The chain combines TRBV6-1 with TRBJ1-5; D is perhaps TRBD1 (6 bases). The CDR3 spans 13 residues. The V gene's germline CDR1 is MNHNS and CDR2 SASEGT. Trimming removed 6 bases from V and 5 bases from J, with 11 bases in between. The CDR3 protein is CASRIQGDQPQHF. The CDR3 nucleotides read TGTGCCAGCAGGATACAGGGCGATCAGCCCCAGCATTTT.

The chain carries TRBV4-1 and TRBJ1-3, with 9 bases identical to TRBD1. CDR1 is MGHRA and CDR2 is YSYEKL in the germline V gene. Trimming at V came to 4 bases and at J to 6 bases, leaving 4 bases not matched to a gene. The CDR3 extends over 14 amino acids. The CDR3 coding sequence is TGCGCCAGCAGCCGAACAGGGGGCCTAAACACCATATATTTT. Protein sequence: CASSRTGGLNTIYF.

This clone ranks as medium-sized (0.01 to 0.1%). V gene TRBV28 combines with J gene TRBJ1-5; 10 bases line up with TRBD1. The junction had 3 bases not matched to a gene; V was cut back by 1 base and J by 6 bases. The CDR3 totals 15 residues. The germline gives CDR1 MDHEN, CDR2 SYDVKM. CDR3 sequence: CASSLSDRGRQPQHF. The DNA for the CDR3 is TGTGCCAGCAGTTTATCCGACAGGGGGCGTCAGCCCCAGCATTTT. Full variable domain (rest looked up from reference TRBV28 and TRBJ1-5): DVKVTQSSRYLVKRTGEKVFLECVQDMDHENMFWYRQDPGLGLRLIYFSYDVKMKEKGDIPEGYSVSREKKERFSLILESASTNQTSMYLCASSLSDRGRQPQHFGDGTRLSIL.

The rearrangement joins TRBV5-4 to TRBJ2-1; 7 bases align to TRBD2. Germline trimming cut 1 base from V and 0 bases from J; bases unmatched to any gene: 1. CDR3 length: 15 amino acids. Germline values: CDR1 SGHNT, CDR2 YYREEE (reference sequence). The chain's CDR3 is CASSLPGGSYNEQFF. The CDR3 DNA reads TGTGCCAGCAGCTTGCCGGGGGGCTCCTACAATGAGCAGTTCTTC.

CDR3 loop: CASSPNNLGRAEAFF. The CDR3 region has the DNA TGTGCCAGCTCACCGAATAACCTAGGCAGGGCGGAAGCTTTCTTT. The J gene is TRBJ1-1, the V gene TRBV18, with D possibly being TRBD1 (5 bases). V was pared by 3 bases and J by 8 bases, with 19 bases between. The CDR3 is made up of 15 amino acids. Germline CDR1 is KGHSH and CDR2 is LQKENI.

The chain joins TRBV19 to TRBJ1-2, with a possible D match to TRBD1 (5 bases). V shed 6 bases and J shed 9 bases, with 14 bases lying between them. CDR1 and CDR2 (germline): LNHDA, SQIVND (reference sequence). The CDR3 loop spans 12 amino acids. The CDR3 reads CASRGRVDSYTF. CDR3 nucleotides: TGTGCCAGTAGGGGCAGGGTTGACAGCTACACCTTC.

The rearrangement links TRBV2 to TRBJ1-2; 8 bases are a match to TRBD1. Germline V gene sequence: CDR1 SNHLY, CDR2 FYNNEI. The CDR3 runs 13 residues. Trimming cost V 8 bases and J 4 bases; bases outside gene matches: 6. Here the CDR3 DNA reads TGTGCCAGCGCAGGGGGCGCAGGCTATGGCTACACCTTC. The encoded protein is CASAGGAGYGYTF.

The V call is TRBV7-8, the J call TRBJ2-1; 7 bases are a match to TRBD1. CDR1 is SGHVS, CDR2 FQNEAQ, per germline. V shed 5 bases and J 3 bases; nucleotides not matched to a gene: 7. The CDR3 extends over 15 amino acids. CDR3 coding DNA: TGTGCCAGCAGCCGCACAGGGGCCCGCTACAATGAGCAGTTCTTC. It is translated as CASSRTGARYNEQFF.

J is TRBJ1-2 and V is TRBV6-5; 10 bases map to TRBD1. The CDR3 contains 15 residues. With 6 bases clipped from V and 4 bases from J, the junction kept 8 bases outside the gene matches. Germline CDR1 reads MNHEY; CDR2 reads SVGAGI. The CDR3 nucleotides are TGTGCCAGCAGGAGGACAGGGGGATTGTCCTATGGCTACACCTTC. Its protein is CASRRTGGLSYGYTF.

The chain is built from TRBV7-2 and TRBJ2-1; 10 bases are a match to TRBD2. V dropped 2 bases and J dropped 1; count of bases not matched to a gene: 8. The CDR3 runs 18 residues. The germline gives CDR1 SGHTA, CDR2 FQGNSA. The CDR3 bases are TGTGCCAGCAGCTTAACCGCAGCGGGGGGGCCTTCCTACAATGAGCAGTTCTTC. Translating gives CASSLTAAGGPSYNEQFF.

This clone was detected only a few times. J is TRBJ1-2 and V is TRBV29-1, with D perhaps matching TRBD1 (5 bases). The CDR3 totals 12 residues. From germline, CDR1 is SQVTM and CDR2 ANQGSEA. V was pared by 0 bases and J by 8 bases, with 10 bases between. The CDR3, as DNA: TGCAGCGTTGAAGACCAGGGCGGCGGCTACACCTTC. It encodes CSVEDQGGGYTF. The full variable domain, rest sourced from reference TRBV29-1 and TRBJ1-2, is SAVISQKPSRDICQRGTSLTIQCQVDSQVTMMFWYRQQPGQSLTLIATANQGSEATYESGFVIDKFPISRPNLTFSTLTVSNMSPEDSSIYLCSVEDQGGGYTFGSGTRLTVV.

The chain couples TRBV4-1 to TRBJ1-5; 7 bases line up with TRBD1. Germline values: CDR1 MGHRA, CDR2 YSYEKL. The CDR3 has 15 amino acids. J lost 3 bases, V lost 4 bases, and 6 bases had no gene match. The CDR3 reads CASSLWDSNNQPQHF. CDR3 bases: TGCGCCAGCAGCCTTTGGGACAGCAACAATCAGCCCCAGCATTTT.

This rearrangement joins TRBV30 to TRBJ1-5; tentative D call: TRBD1 (5 bases). Per the germline V gene, CDR1 is GTSNPN and CDR2 is SVGIG (reference sequence). The V gene lost 1 base and the J gene lost 0 bases, with 10 bases spanning the gap. The CDR3 covers 15 residues. As DNA, the CDR3 is TGTGCCTGGAGTGAGGACAATTATAGCAATCAGCCCCAGCATTTT. It translates to CAWSEDNYSNQPQHF.

The V gene is TRBV18, the J gene TRBJ1-5, with TRBD1 identical over 10 bases. CDR3 length: 18 amino acids. CDR1 KGHSH and CDR2 LQKENI come from the germline V gene. V lost 3 bases to trimming and J lost 4 bases; unmatched junction nucleotides: 12. The chain's CDR3 is CASSPFNRDRGSNQPQHF. The CDR3 nucleotides read TGTGCCAGCTCACCCTTCAACCGGGACAGGGGATCGAATCAGCCCCAGCATTTT.

The gene calls are TRBV2 and TRBJ1-5; D is unclear. The CDR3 consists of 14 residues. V lost 2 bases, J lost 5 bases, and 10 bases lay in between. CDR1 and CDR2 (germline): SNHLY, FYNNEI. In DNA, the CDR3 is TGTGCCAGCAGTGAATTCGCTAGTCATCAGCCCCAGCATTTT. It codes for CASSEFASHQPQHF.

This chain uses TRBV15 with TRBJ1-4, with D unresolved. The CDR3 has 12 amino acids. The V gene's germline CDR1 is LNHNV and CDR2 YYDKDF (reference sequence). V lost 8 bases and J 12 bases, leaving 16 bases between the germline ends. The CDR3 coding sequence is TGTGCCACCTATAGAGAGGGTGGACAACTGTTTTTT. Translating gives CATYREGGQLFF.

This clone appeared a few times. The rearrangement joins TRBV9 to TRBJ1-4; maybe TRBD1 (6 bases). Germline-derived CDR1 and CDR2 are SGDLS and YYNGEE. Deletions cut 3 bases from V and 8 bases from J, with 8 bases between. This CDR3 is built from 12 residues. The CDR3 coding sequence is TGTGCCAGCAGCGACAGGGAGGAAAAACTGTTTTTT. Protein sequence: CASSDREEKLFF.

The gene calls are TRBV6-1 and TRBJ2-7, with D unclear. Germline V gene data show CDR1 as MNHNS and CDR2 as SASEGT. Deletions cut 4 bases from V and 6 bases from J, with 7 bases between. This CDR3 has 11 amino acids. The DNA of the CDR3 is TGTGCCAGCAGTGGAGTTTTCGAGCAGTACTTC. Translated: CASSGVFEQYF.

The V call is TRBV9, the J call TRBJ1-3; TRBD1 might be the D (5 bases). Germline CDR1 is SGDLS and CDR2 is YYNGEE. This CDR3 is 16 amino acids long. Trimming pared 0 bases from V and 6 bases from J, leaving 16 bases between. The CDR3 DNA reads TGTGCCAGCAGCGTAGCTACGGGGGGGTTCGTAAACACCATATATTTT. Its protein product is CASSVATGGFVNTIYF. The full variable domain, completed using reference TRBV9 and TRBJ1-3, is DSGVTQTPKHLITATGQRVTLRCSPRSGDLSVYWYQQSLDQGLQFLIQYYNGEERAKGNILERFSAQQFPDLHSELNLSSLELGDSALYFCASSVATGGFVNTIYFGEGSWLTVV.

The chain employs TRBV2 and TRBJ1-2; 8 bases are shared with TRBD1. Germline V gene lookup returns CDR1 SNHLY and CDR2 FYNNEI. After removal of 5 bases from V and 4 bases from J, the junction contained 9 bases not matched to a gene. This CDR3 has 15 residues. CDR3 sequence (DNA): TGTGCCAGCAGTAGGTCGGACAGGGCGGCCTATGGCTACACCTTC. It yields the protein CASSRSDRAAYGYTF.

The chain is built from TRBV27 and TRBJ1-2; TRBD1 matches at 9 bases. Germline assignment: CDR1 MNHEY and CDR2 SMNVEV (reference sequence). V lost 5 bases and J lost 6; bases outside the gene matches: 4. The CDR3 spans 13 residues. The CDR3: CASSIRTGDGYTF. The CDR3 bases are TGTGCCAGCAGTATCCGGACAGGGGATGGCTACACCTTC.

The chain combines TRBV29-1 with TRBJ1-2, with 7 nucleotides matching TRBD1. V was clipped by 3 bases and J by 4 bases; unmatched bases: 5. The CDR3 is 13 residues long. Germline values: CDR1 SQVTM, CDR2 ANQGSEA. The CDR3 spells CSVEGDSRYGYTF. Here the CDR3 DNA reads TGCAGCGTTGAGGGGGACAGCCGCTATGGCTACACCTTC.

V usage is TRBV5-1 and J usage is TRBJ2-5; 9 bases are a match to TRBD1. Per the germline V gene, CDR1 is SGHRS and CDR2 is YFSETQ. CDR3 length: 15 amino acids. Trimming cost V 3 bases and J 5 bases; bases outside gene matches: 8. CDR3 sequence (DNA): TGCGCCAGCAGCTGGCGGGACAGGGATGCGGAGACCCAGTACTTC. It is translated as CASSWRDRDAETQYF.